Presented here are 26 T cell receptor beta chains from one specimen sequenced in a study of shared clonotypes between healthy human individuals. Here immunoSEQ multiplex PCR was the method, and the copy in TCRdb shows in-frame clones only, minus some. The repertoire holds a few million clones, with nearly 97% as singletons. Material for sequencing was naive CD4+ T cells sorted from blood. Sample subset: CD45RA+ positively selected. The receptors here all came from a man between 18 and 35 years old in good health.

This rearrangement joins TRBV30 to TRBJ2-2; D remains ambiguous. The V gene lost 3 bases and the J gene lost 6 bases, with 11 bases spanning the gap. This CDR3 contains 13 residues. Germline CDR1 is GTSNPN and CDR2 is SVGIG (reference sequence). CDR3 DNA sequence: TGTGCCTGGAGACCCAGGCTTTCCGGGGAGCTGTTTTTT. It is translated as CAWRPRLSGELFF.

The gene calls are TRBV27 and TRBJ2-7, with 7 bases that match TRBD1. This CDR3 spans 14 amino acids. The trim removed 8 bases at V and 0 bases at J, leaving 7 bases unmatched. Germline CDR1 and CDR2: MNHEY and SMNVEV (reference sequence). CDR3 nucleotides: TGTGCCAGCTCAGGGAGACAGGGCTCCTACGAGCAGTACTTC. Protein sequence: CASSGRQGSYEQYF.

The rearrangement links TRBV5-6 to TRBJ1-2; D is possibly TRBD1 (6 bases). V was shortened by 0 bases and J by 0 bases, with 15 bases between the two germline ends. Per germline, CDR1 SGHDT and CDR2 YYEEEE. This CDR3 region has 17 residues. CDR3 coding DNA: TGTGCCAGCAGCTTGGTCGCCAGGGGATCAGCTAACTATGGCTACACCTTC. It is translated as CASSLVARGSANYGYTF.

This chain joins TRBV13 and TRBJ2-2, with D unclear. Germline V gives CDR1 PRHDT, CDR2 FYEKMQ (reference sequence). Trimming took 3 bases from V and 5 from J, leaving 7 bases between them. This CDR3 is 13 amino acids long. The CDR3 DNA reads as TGTGCCAGCAGCTTGTTGGGGACCGGGGAGCTGTTTTTT. This gives the protein CASSLLGTGELFF.

V is TRBV13 and J is TRBJ2-3; no reliable D call. The CDR3 extends over 14 amino acids. V lost 5 bases, J lost 0 bases, and 9 bases lay in between. The V gene's germline CDR1 is PRHDT and CDR2 FYEKMQ (reference sequence). CDR3 protein: CASSPTVSTDTQYF. The CDR3 nucleotides read TGTGCCAGCAGCCCCACAGTAAGCACAGATACGCAGTATTTT.

This chain connects TRBV2 to TRBJ1-1, with a tentative D call TRBD1 (5 bases). V lost 4 bases to trimming and J lost 4 bases, with 13 bases between them. Germline CDR1 reads SNHLY; CDR2 reads FYNNEI. The length of the CDR3 is 14 residues. CDR3 protein: CASSAWGDSTEAFF. The CDR3 coding sequence is TGTGCCAGCAGTGCTTGGGGGGACTCCACTGAAGCTTTCTTT.

The chain recombines TRBV2 with TRBJ2-7; TRBD2 matches 9 bases. Trimming took 4 bases from V and 2 from J; bases not matched to a gene: 3. The CDR3 length is 14 residues. In germline, CDR1 is SNHLY, CDR2 FYNNEI. The CDR3 nucleotides read TGTGCCAGCAGTGCTAGCGGGGCCACCTACGAGCAGTACTTC. It yields the protein CASSASGATYEQYF.

The chain combines TRBV6-5 with TRBJ2-6; D gene ambiguous. Trimming shortened V by 0 bases and J by 4 bases, and 7 bases separated the two germline ends. CDR1 MNHEY and CDR2 SVGAGI come from the germline V gene. The CDR3 runs 15 residues. For the CDR3, the DNA is TGTGCCAGCAGTTACTCGAAGAACGGGGCCAACGTCCTGACTTTC. This sequence encodes CASSYSKNGANVLTF.

On this clone: In the same sample, other DNA sequences code for this CDR3. This chain joins TRBV6-5 and TRBJ1-3; no clear D. Germline loops: CDR1 MNHEY, CDR2 SVGAGI. This CDR3 spans 14 amino acids. V was pared by 0 bases and J by 1 base, with 4 bases between. CDR3 in DNA: TGTGCCAGCAGTTACTCGAGGTCTGGAAACACCATATATTTT. It yields the protein CASSYSRSGNTIYF.

This clone was detected once. The V and J genes are TRBV19 and TRBJ2-7, with a possible D match to TRBD1 (7 bases). Per germline, CDR1 LNHDA and CDR2 SQIVND (reference sequence). This CDR3 has 12 amino acids. Trimming shortened V by 5 bases and J by 10 bases, and 15 bases separated the two germline ends. CDR3 amino acids: CASSSQGGHQYF. In nucleotides, the CDR3 is TGTGCCAGTAGTTCGCAGGGGGGCCACCAGTACTTC.

CDR3 nucleotides: TGTGCCAGCAGTTATCCCGGGACAGGGGGCGCCCAGACCCAGTACTTC. Protein product: CASSYPGTGGAQTQYF. This chain joins TRBV6-5 and TRBJ2-5, with 12 bases lining up with TRBD1. The CDR3 is 16 residues long. In germline, CDR1 is MNHEY, CDR2 SVGAGI. V dropped 3 bases and J dropped 6; count of bases not matched to a gene: 8.

The chain is built from TRBV19 and TRBJ2-4, with 11 bases identical to TRBD2. From germline, CDR1 is LNHDA and CDR2 SQIVND (reference sequence). Germline trimming cut 7 bases from V and 6 bases from J; bases unmatched to any gene: 14. The CDR3 has 17 residues. CDR3 region: CASTPPGSGRGRNIQYF. CDR3 DNA sequence: TGTGCCAGTACCCCCCCCGGTAGCGGGAGGGGGAGAAACATTCAGTACTTC.

Worth noting for this clone: Other DNA sequences from this sample encode an identical CDR3 as well. The chain links TRBV18 to TRBJ2-2, with D uncertain. Trimming removed 3 bases from V and 4 bases from J, with 9 bases in between. CDR3 length: 14 amino acids. Looked up from germline, CDR1 is KGHSH and CDR2 is LQKENI. The CDR3: CASSPQDGTGELFF. Written as DNA, the CDR3 is TGTGCCAGCTCACCGCAGGACGGCACCGGGGAGCTGTTTTTT.

The chain carries TRBV19 and TRBJ2-3, with D possibly TRBD2 on 6 matching bases. V lost 3 bases to trimming and J lost 6 bases, with 19 bases between them. There are 16 residues in the CDR3. Germline CDR1 is LNHDA and CDR2 is SQIVND (reference sequence). The CDR3 loop reads CASSMGSVSRGDTQYF. In DNA, the CDR3 is TGTGCCAGTAGTATGGGTTCGGTCAGCCGGGGGGATACGCAGTATTTT.

The chain combines TRBV28 with TRBJ2-5; possible D gene TRBD1, 5 bases. The germline CDR1 and CDR2 sequences are MDHEN and SYDVKM. The CDR3 has 16 residues. Deletions cut 2 bases from V and 2 bases from J, with 15 bases between. The CDR3: CASSLGRSGAQETQYF. As DNA, the CDR3 is TGTGCCAGCAGTTTAGGCAGGAGTGGGGCGCAAGAGACCCAGTACTTC. The complete variable domain, with remaining parts taken from reference TRBV28 and TRBJ2-5, reads DVKVTQSSRYLVKRTGEKVFLECVQDMDHENMFWYRQDPGLGLRLIYFSYDVKMKEKGDIPEGYSVSREKKERFSLILESASTNQTSMYLCASSLGRSGAQETQYFGPGTRLLVL.

The gene calls are TRBV5-1 and TRBJ2-5; 7 nucleotides match TRBD1. Germline V gene sequence: CDR1 SGHRS, CDR2 YFSETQ. The ends lost 4 bases at V and 0 bases at J; junction bases unmatched: 12. The CDR3 covers 17 residues. The CDR3 protein is CASSLPPRGSNQETQYF. CDR3 nucleotide sequence: TGCGCCAGCAGCCTCCCACCCAGGGGGAGTAACCAAGAGACCCAGTACTTC.

This clone was seen a few times. V gene TRBV7-2 combines with J gene TRBJ2-5; 12 bases line up with TRBD2. V lost 3 bases, J lost 5 bases, and 4 bases stayed unmatched. Germline values: CDR1 SGHTA, CDR2 FQGNSA. The CDR3 has 15 amino acids. The CDR3 DNA sequence: TGTGCCAGCAGCTTCCTAGCGGGAGGGGGGGAGACCCAGTACTTC. Translating gives CASSFLAGGGETQYF.

CDR3 residues: CASSLPGSMNTEAFF. CDR3 bases: TGTGCCAGCAGCTTACCCGGTAGCATGAACACTGAAGCTTTCTTT. This chain connects TRBV7-9 to TRBJ1-1; no clear D. Trimming took 2 bases from V and 0 from J, leaving 10 bases between them. Germline CDR1 reads SEHNR; CDR2 reads FQNEAQ (reference sequence). The CDR3 spans 15 residues.

The chain uses TRBV6-1 and TRBJ2-1, with 7 positions matching TRBD2. The J segment lost 4 bases and the V segment lost 2 bases, leaving 17 bases of the junction unmatched. Germline loops: CDR1 MNHNS, CDR2 SASEGT. The CDR3 has 19 residues. Written as DNA, the CDR3 is TGTGCCAGCAGTGAAAGTAGTGGGGGGGGAGCAAGCGTTTACAATGAGCAGTTCTTC. Encoded protein: CASSESSGGGASVYNEQFF.

The CDR3 protein is CASTPMAGNTGELFF. In DNA, the CDR3 is TGCGCCAGCACCCCCATGGCAGGGAACACCGGGGAGCTGTTTTTT. The chain couples TRBV5-1 to TRBJ2-2; no clear D gene. Germline CDR1 reads SGHRS; CDR2 reads YFSETQ. Trimming pared 6 bases from V and 1 base from J, leaving 13 bases between. This CDR3 is 15 amino acids long.

The chain joins TRBV5-1 to TRBJ2-2; D possibly corresponds to TRBD2 (6 bases). The ends were cut back, 4 bases at V and 8 bases at J, with 27 bases in the middle. This CDR3 region has 18 residues. Germline loops: CDR1 SGHRS, CDR2 YFSETQ. CDR3 amino acids: CASSLSLSGGVKEGELFF. The CDR3 region has the DNA TGCGCCAGCAGCCTAAGCCTCTCTGGCGGGGTTAAGGAGGGGGAGCTGTTTTTT.

A note on this clone: Other DNA sequences in this sample translate to the same CDR3. The V and J genes are TRBV9 and TRBJ2-2; D may be TRBD1 (6 bases). The CDR3 is 15 amino acids. Germline CDR1 reads SGDLS; CDR2 reads YYNGEE. Trimming took off 0 bases at V and 0 bases at J, with 6 bases between the two ends. CDR3 region: CASSVGTANTGELFF. Here the CDR3 DNA reads TGTGCCAGCAGCGTAGGGACAGCGAACACCGGGGAGCTGTTTTTT.

The chain joins TRBV6-6 to TRBJ1-2; D uncertain. Trimming stripped 0 bases from V and 3 bases from J, with 2 bases between. CDR3 length equals 12 residues. Germline V gives CDR1 MNHNY, CDR2 SVGAGI (reference sequence). The CDR3 is CASSYSYYGYTF. The CDR3 DNA follows: TGTGCCAGCAGTTACTCCTACTATGGCTACACCTTC.

This chain links TRBV5-5 with TRBJ1-2; no firm D call. The germline V gene has CDR1 SGHKS and CDR2 YYEKEE (reference sequence). Trimming left V 0 bases short and J 4 bases short, with 10 bases between. The CDR3 is 14 amino acids. The chain's CDR3 is CASSLAGGSYGYTF. The CDR3 bases are TGTGCCAGCAGCTTGGCGGGTGGTTCCTATGGCTACACCTTC.

The chain carries TRBV27 and TRBJ2-3; D perhaps matches TRBD1 (6 bases). The CDR3 spans 15 residues. The ends were cut back, 4 bases at V and 1 base at J, with 12 bases in the middle. Germline V gene lookup returns CDR1 MNHEY and CDR2 SMNVEV (reference sequence). The CDR3 DNA sequence: TGTGCCAGCAGTTCCCCCAACAGGGGCACAGATACGCAGTATTTT. Encoded protein: CASSSPNRGTDTQYF.

The V call is TRBV2, the J call TRBJ2-4; D remains unclear. The length of the CDR3 is 12 residues. Germline values: CDR1 SNHLY, CDR2 FYNNEI. V was cut by 3 bases and J by 5 bases, with 5 bases left in between. The CDR3 DNA sequence: TGTGCCAGCAGTGATAACGAAAACATTCAGTACTTC. As protein: CASSDNENIQYF.